The present TCR beta chain was sequenced within a study of cytotoxic CD8 clonotypes in ibrutinib-treated CLL. Study-wide context: Outcomes included 24 partial and 2 complete responses; after median roughly 71 months, 14 stayed remitted and 12 progressed. Each sample contained, on average, approximately 230,000 productive templates and nearly 95,000 productive rearrangements.

Sequencing was performed with immunoSEQ multiplex PCR; in TCRdb, only in-frame clones are kept and a portion is missing. The sample records approximately 320,000 clones, roughly 71% being singletons. With regard to this clone: Its cognate antigen is unknown.

With V trimmed by 6 bases and J by 9 bases, 16 bases remained unmatched. The CDR3 is 15 residues long. CDR1 and CDR2 from the germline V gene are PRHDT and FYEKMQ (reference sequence). General observations from the study: Private clonotypes, not public ones, expanded at ibrutinib response. Patients had baseline clonality above age-matched healthy donors, and this clonality moved with circulating CD8+ T-cell counts.

The chain links TRBV13 to TRBJ2-7; 8 nucleotides align to TRBD1. The TCR was taken from a human donor with chronic lymphocytic leukemia. Sequencing was performed on PBMCs, taken after 36 months of ibrutinib treatment. The CDR3 sequence is CASSEGQAIVRGQYF. In DNA form, the CDR3 reads TGTGCCAGCAGTGAGGGACAGGCAATTGTACGTGGGCAGTACTTC.